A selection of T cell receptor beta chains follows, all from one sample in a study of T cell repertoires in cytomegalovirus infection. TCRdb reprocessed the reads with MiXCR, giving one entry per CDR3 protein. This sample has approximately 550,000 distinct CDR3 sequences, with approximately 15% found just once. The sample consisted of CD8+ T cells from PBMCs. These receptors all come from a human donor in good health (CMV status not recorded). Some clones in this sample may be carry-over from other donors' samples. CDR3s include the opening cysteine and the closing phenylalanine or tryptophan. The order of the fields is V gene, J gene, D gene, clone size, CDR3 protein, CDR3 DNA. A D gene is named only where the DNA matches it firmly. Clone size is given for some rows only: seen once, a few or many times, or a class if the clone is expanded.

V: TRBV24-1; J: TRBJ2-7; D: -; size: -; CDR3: CATSDFKGSNSYEQYF; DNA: TGTGCCACCAGTGATTTTAAGGGCAGTAATTCCTACGAGCAGTACTTC
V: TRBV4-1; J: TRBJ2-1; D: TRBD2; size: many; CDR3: CASSQAPAGTSRMEQFF; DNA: TGCGCCAGCAGCCAAGCGCCGGCTGGGACTAGCAGAATGGAGCAGTTCTTC
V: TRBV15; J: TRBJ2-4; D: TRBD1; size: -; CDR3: CATSRQGDIQYF; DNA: TGTGCCACCAGCAGACAGGGGGACATTCAGTACTTC
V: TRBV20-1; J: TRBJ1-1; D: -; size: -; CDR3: CSARVAGYTEAFF; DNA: TGCAGTGCTAGAGTTGCGGGGTACACTGAAGCTTTCTTT
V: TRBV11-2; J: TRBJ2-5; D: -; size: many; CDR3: CASSLDGRGTKYF; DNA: TGTGCCAGCAGCTTAGATGGTCGGGGGACCAAGTACTTC
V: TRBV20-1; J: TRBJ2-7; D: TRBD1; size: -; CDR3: CSANDRVPYEQYF; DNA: TGCAGTGCTAACGACAGGGTTCCCTACGAGCAGTACTTC
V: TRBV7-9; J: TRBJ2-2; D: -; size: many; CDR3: CASSQTDPLGELFF; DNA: TGTGCCAGCAGCCAAACTGACCCCCTCGGGGAGCTGTTTTTT
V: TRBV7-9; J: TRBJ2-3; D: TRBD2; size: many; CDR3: CASSPSLAGEADTQYF; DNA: TGTGCCAGCAGCCCTTCACTAGCGGGAGAGGCAGATACGCAGTATTTT
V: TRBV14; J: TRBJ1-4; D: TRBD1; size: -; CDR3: CASSLNRGTNEKLFF; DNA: TGTGCCAGCAGCCTCAACAGGGGAACTAATGAAAAACTGTTTTTT
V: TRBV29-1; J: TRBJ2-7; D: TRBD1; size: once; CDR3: CSVEPGQGPYEQYF; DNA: TGCAGCGTTGAACCGGGACAGGGGCCTTACGAGCAGTACTTC
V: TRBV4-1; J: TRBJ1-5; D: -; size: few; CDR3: CASSEGPNSNQPQHF; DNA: TGCGCCAGCAGCGAGGGTCCTAATAGCAATCAGCCCCAGCATTTT
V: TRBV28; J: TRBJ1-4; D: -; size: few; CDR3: CASSSPPRRSNEKLFF; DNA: TGTGCCAGCAGTTCGCCCCCAAGGCGGAGTAATGAAAAACTGTTTTTT
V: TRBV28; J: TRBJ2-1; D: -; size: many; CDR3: CASFLGNEQFF; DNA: TGTGCCAGCTTCCTAGGCAATGAGCAGTTCTTC
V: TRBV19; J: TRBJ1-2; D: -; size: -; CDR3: CASSIGGKGISYGYTF; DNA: TGTGCCAGTAGTATAGGGGGCAAGGGTATCAGCTATGGCTACACCTTC
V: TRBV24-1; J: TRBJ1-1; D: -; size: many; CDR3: CATTFGTEAFF; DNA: TGTGCCACCACTTTCGGGACTGAAGCTTTCTTT
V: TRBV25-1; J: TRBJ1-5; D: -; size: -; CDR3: CASSEGDTDQPQHF; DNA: TGTGCCAGCAGTGAGGGGGACACTGATCAGCCCCAGCATTTT
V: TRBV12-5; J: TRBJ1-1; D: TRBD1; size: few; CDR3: CASGGNRGEGTEAFF; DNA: TGTGCTAGTGGAGGGAACAGGGGAGAGGGAACTGAAGCTTTCTTT
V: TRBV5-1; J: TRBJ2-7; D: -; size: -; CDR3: CASSLEQGDYEQYF; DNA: TGCGCCAGCAGCTTGGAACAGGGCGACTACGAGCAGTACTTC
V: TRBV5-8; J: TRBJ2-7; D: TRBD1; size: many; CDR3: CASSFDRVSYEQYF; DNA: TGTGCCAGCAGCTTCGACAGGGTCTCCTACGAGCAGTACTTC
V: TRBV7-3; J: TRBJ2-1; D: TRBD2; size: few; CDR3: CASSRLAGDTNEQFF; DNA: TGTGCCAGCAGCCGTCTGGCGGGGGATACCAATGAGCAGTTCTTC
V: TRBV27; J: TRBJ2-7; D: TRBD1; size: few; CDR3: CASVGAKPGQTTYEQYF; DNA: TGTGCCAGCGTGGGGGCCAAACCGGGACAGACCACCTACGAGCAGTACTTC
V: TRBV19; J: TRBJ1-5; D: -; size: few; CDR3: CASTPPGGGNQPQHF; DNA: TGTGCCAGTACCCCCCCCGGGGGGGGTAACCAGCCCCAGCATTTT
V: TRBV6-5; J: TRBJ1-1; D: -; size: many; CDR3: CASSYTASREAFF; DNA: TGTGCCAGCAGTTACACCGCCTCGCGAGAAGCTTTCTTT
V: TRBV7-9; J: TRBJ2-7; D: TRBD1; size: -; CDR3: CASSADRGSYEQYF; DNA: TGTGCCAGCAGCGCCGACAGGGGGAGCTACGAGCAGTACTTC
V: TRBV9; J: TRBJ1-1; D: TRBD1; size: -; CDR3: CASSRGQGLSDTEAFF; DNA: TGTGCCAGCAGCCGGGGACAGGGGCTTTCGGACACTGAAGCTTTCTTT
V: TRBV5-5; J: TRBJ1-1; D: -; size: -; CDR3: CASSQVEGQETEAFF; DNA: TGTGCCAGCAGCCAGGTGGAAGGGCAGGAGACTGAAGCTTTCTTT
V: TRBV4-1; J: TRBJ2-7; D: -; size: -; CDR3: CASSQEGEGPYEQYF; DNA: TGCGCCAGCAGCCAAGAAGGAGAAGGACCCTACGAGCAGTACTTC
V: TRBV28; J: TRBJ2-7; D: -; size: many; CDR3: CASSERGGEPYEQYF; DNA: TGTGCCAGCAGTGAGCGAGGGGGGGAACCCTACGAGCAGTACTTC
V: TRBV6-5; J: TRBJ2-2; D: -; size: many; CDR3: CASSYAKRLFF; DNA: TGTGCCAGCAGTTACGCGAAGCGGCTGTTTTTT
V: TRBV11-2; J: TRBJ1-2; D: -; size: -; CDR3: CASSRGRSMAHYGYTF; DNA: TGTGCCAGCAGCAGAGGACGCTCCATGGCTCACTATGGCTACACCTTC
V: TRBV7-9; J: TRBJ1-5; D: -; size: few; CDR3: CASSRPQGTESNQPQHF; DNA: TGTGCCAGCAGCCGCCCCCAGGGGACGGAAAGCAATCAGCCCCAGCATTTT
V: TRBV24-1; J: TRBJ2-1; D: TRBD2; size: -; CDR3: CATSDLAGSYNEQFF; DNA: TGTGCCACCAGTGATCTAGCGGGCTCCTACAATGAGCAGTTCTTC
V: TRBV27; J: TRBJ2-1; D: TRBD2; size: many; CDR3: CASSLREGKGYNEQFF; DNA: TGTGCCAGCAGTTTACGGGAGGGGAAGGGCTACAATGAGCAGTTCTTC
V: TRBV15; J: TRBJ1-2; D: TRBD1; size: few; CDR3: CATSRVQGARSYTF; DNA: TGTGCCACCAGCAGAGTACAGGGGGCTAGAAGCTACACCTTC
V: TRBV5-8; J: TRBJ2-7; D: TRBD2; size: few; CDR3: CASSGGGGYEQYF; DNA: TGTGCCAGCAGCGGGGGGGGGGGCTACGAGCAGTACTTC
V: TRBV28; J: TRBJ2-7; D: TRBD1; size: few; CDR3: CASSSPGWTGPSYEQYF; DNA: TGTGCCAGCAGTTCCCCCGGTTGGACAGGCCCTTCCTACGAGCAGTACTTC
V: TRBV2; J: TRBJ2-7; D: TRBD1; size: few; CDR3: CASSESNPGGFSYEQYF; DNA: TGTGCCAGCAGTGAATCCAACCCAGGGGGCTTCTCCTACGAGCAGTACTTC
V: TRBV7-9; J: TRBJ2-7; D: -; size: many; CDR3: CASSSPSNGEQYF; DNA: TGTGCCAGCAGCTCTCCTAGTAACGGCGAGCAGTACTTC
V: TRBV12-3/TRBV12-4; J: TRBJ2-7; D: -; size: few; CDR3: CASSLVRQEQYF; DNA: TGTGCCAGCAGTTTAGTCCGGCAGGAGCAGTACTTC
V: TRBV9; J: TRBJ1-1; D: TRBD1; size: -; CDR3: CASSVGQGILTEAFF; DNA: TGTGCCAGCAGCGTTGGACAGGGGATATTGACTGAAGCTTTCTTT
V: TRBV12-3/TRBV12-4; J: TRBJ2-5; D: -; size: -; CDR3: CASRPDSQETQYF; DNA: TGTGCCAGCAGGCCCGACAGTCAAGAGACCCAGTACTTC
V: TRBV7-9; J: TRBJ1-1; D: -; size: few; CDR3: CASRRGETEAFF; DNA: TGTGCCAGCAGACGCGGGGAAACTGAAGCTTTCTTT
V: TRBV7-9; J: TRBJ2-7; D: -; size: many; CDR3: CASSSATLPYEQYF; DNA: TGTGCCAGCAGCTCCGCGACTCTCCCCTACGAGCAGTACTTC
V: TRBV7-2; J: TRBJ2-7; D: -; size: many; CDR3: CASSPGLQYEQYF; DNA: TGTGCCAGCAGCCCCGGACTTCAGTACGAGCAGTACTTC
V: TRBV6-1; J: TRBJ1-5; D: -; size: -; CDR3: CASSEAGWRNQPQHF; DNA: TGTGCCAGCAGTGAAGCAGGGTGGCGCAATCAGCCCCAGCATTTT
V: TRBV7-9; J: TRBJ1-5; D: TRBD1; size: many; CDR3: CASSSGQGANQPQHF; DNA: TGTGCCAGCAGCTCAGGACAGGGGGCCAATCAGCCCCAGCATTTT
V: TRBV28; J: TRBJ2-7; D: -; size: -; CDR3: CASSLPAGSSYEQYF; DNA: TGTGCCAGCAGTTTGCCGGCAGGGAGCTCCTACGAGCAGTACTTC
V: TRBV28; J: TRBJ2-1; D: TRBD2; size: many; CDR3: CASSRTSSYNEQFF; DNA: TGTGCCAGCAGCCGGACTAGCTCCTACAATGAGCAGTTCTTC
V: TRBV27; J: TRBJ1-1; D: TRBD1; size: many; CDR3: CASRPVAGGWTEAFF; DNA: TGTGCCAGCAGGCCCGTGGCAGGGGGTTGGACTGAAGCTTTCTTT
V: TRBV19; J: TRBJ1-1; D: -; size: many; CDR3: CASTDMNTEAFF; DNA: TGTGCCAGTACAGATATGAACACTGAAGCTTTCTTT
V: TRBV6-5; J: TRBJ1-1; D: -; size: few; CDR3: CASTLQVSHTEAFF; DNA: TGTGCCAGCACCTTACAGGTCAGCCACACTGAAGCTTTCTTT